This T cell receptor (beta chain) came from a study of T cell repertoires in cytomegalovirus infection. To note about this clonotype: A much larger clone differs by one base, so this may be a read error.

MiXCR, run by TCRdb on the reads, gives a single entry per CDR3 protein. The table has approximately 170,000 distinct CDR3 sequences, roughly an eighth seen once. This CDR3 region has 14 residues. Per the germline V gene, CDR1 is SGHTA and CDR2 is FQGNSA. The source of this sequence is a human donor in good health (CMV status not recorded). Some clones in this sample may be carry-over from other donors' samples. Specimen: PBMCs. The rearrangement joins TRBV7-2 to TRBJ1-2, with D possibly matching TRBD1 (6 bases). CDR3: CASSLAWGPRGYSF. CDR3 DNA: TGTGCCAGCAGCTTAGCGTGGGGGCCGCGGGGCTACTCCTTC.